Here is one TCR beta chain with its context. Which antigen it targets is not known. Base quality data are lacking; no much larger clone is found one base away. This record comes from a study of CD8 T cells in ankylosing spondylitis listed by TCRdb under 2017. For the study in its entirety: T cell receptor beta repertoires were profiled in healthy donors and ankylosing spondylitis patients so that disease-linked TCR variants could be found. In total, the full study cohort was made up of over a hundred healthy donors and 25 ankylosing spondylitis patients. Samples of peripheral blood were taken, and for ankylosing spondylitis patients, synovial fluid was collected as well. Study-level results and caveats: The disease-linked clones showed a CD8+ phenotype and occurred at relatively low frequencies in peripheral blood. Some motif variants had previously been reported in the synovial fluid and blood of reactive arthritis patients, which suggests shared mechanisms of disease initiation. The disease-linked clones were reported as significantly enriched in matched synovial fluid samples from ankylosing spondylitis patients. A TCR beta motif made up of several highly homologous amino acid variants appeared to be characteristic of blood from ankylosing spondylitis patients.

V is cut by 1 base and J by 3 bases, and the space between the germline ends is 11 bases. From the germline V gene (reference sequence), CDR1 is DFQATT and CDR2 is SNEGSKA. The CDR3 measures 14 amino acids from cysteine to phenylalanine. The CDR3 DNA has 42 bases and is translated from base 1. TCRdb lists the instrument as Illumina HiSeq 2500. Quantitative 5'-RACE with molecular barcodes was used to prepare TCR beta libraries. The published analysis was carried out like this. A new computational method based on a probabilistic model of VDJ rearrangement was used to identify disease-linked TCR variants. Through fastp at Q25 and MiXCR, TCRdb rebuilt clones from the public reads, retaining in-frame beta chains. Rows are unified per CDR3 protein, each entry keeping the most common DNA and genes. The V and J calls shown here were made by TCRdb, not taken from the authors' results. Recorded for this sample are more than 650,000 distinct CDR3 sequences; 10% to 15% of them occurred a single time. Around 0.51% of the sample is taken by the ten largest.

This receptor was taken from a male donor with ankylosing spondylitis. Specimen: blood, either unsorted or a sorted T cell fraction (not recorded which). The sequence links TRBV20-1 to TRBJ2-3, with the D segment identity uncertain. The CDR3 loop reads CSARAPGATDTQYF. The DNA sequence is TGCAGTGCTAGAGCTCCGGGTGCGACAGATACGCAGTATTTT.